This TCR beta chain was retrieved from a study of patients and donors after allogeneic stem cell transplantation (dated by TCRdb to about 2020). CDR1 MNHNS and CDR2 SASEGT were looked up in the germline V gene. The CDR3 goes from the cysteine to the phenylalanine over 14 residues. Only the CDR3 DNA is retained, 42 bases long and in frame from the first base. V sheds 4 bases and J sheds 5 bases, leaving 13 bases between their ends. Library preparation was by RT-PCR. The run used a NextSeq 550. The public reads were run again by TCRdb, first through fastp at Q25 and then through MiXCR, and only productive beta chains were kept. For every CDR3 protein sequence, its rows merge into one entry that carries the most common genes and DNA. The sample table holds 200,000 to 250,000 distinct CDR3 sequences, of which around 40% were seen once. The top ten clonotypes cover around 10% of the sample. On this clonotype itself: This receptor's antigen is unknown. Per-base quality was not reported, and no clone a single base away is much larger than it.

The origin of this receptor is a human donor who was either an allogeneic HSCT recipient or a stem cell or donor lymphocyte infusion donor (not recorded which). It is not recorded whose cells these are; they may come from a transplant donor. Recombination linked TRBV6-1 to TRBJ2-3; the D gene is possibly TRBD1, with 6 bases matching. Material for sequencing was blood, either unsorted or a sorted T cell fraction (not recorded which). The DNA sequence is as follows: TGTGCCAGCAGTGTTACAGGGCTGGGAGATACGCAGTATTTT. Protein translation: CASSVTGLGDTQYF.